This T cell receptor beta chain was identified in a study of long-term antiretroviral therapy in people with HIV. The assay used was immunoSEQ (version v3.0), run at survey level. Assay: immunoSEQ multiplex PCR; the TCRdb copy retains only in-frame clones and omits some. The data hold roughly 24,000 clones, with 85% to 90% observed a single time. Trimming shortened V by 2 bases and J by 4 bases, and 13 bases separated the two germline ends. Per germline, CDR1 SEHNR and CDR2 FQNEAQ (reference sequence). The CDR3 consists of 15 residues. The chain combines TRBV7-9 with TRBJ2-3, with D unclear. The sequencing used unsorted PBMCs, collected 1.8 years before starting antiretroviral therapy. This receptor was identified in a young woman with HIV. The CDR3 nucleotides are TGTGCCAGCAGCTTACTCGCTGGGCGTTCAGATACGCAGTATTTT. This gives the protein CASSLLAGRSDTQYF.